Below are 31 T cell receptor beta chains sequenced from a single sample in a study of T cell responses to AZD1222 COVID-19 vaccine (dated by TCRdb to the early 2020s). Receptor libraries were prepared by the immunoSEQ multiplex PCR assay. TCRdb took over this immuneACCESS table, retaining in-frame rearrangements with V and J assigned. Such tables are incomplete; in checked studies, under half of the missing clones stem from an unresolved V gene, and the remainder is unexplained. Recorded for this sample are over 150,000 clones; approximately 93% of them occurred a single time. The ten largest make up around 1% of the sample. Interpreted using the paper, the time point label stands for: about 28 days (+/-7) after the second vaccine dose. The source material was peripheral blood, sampled 28 days after the second AZD1222 dose. These receptors originate from an adult who received the AZD1222 COVID-19 vaccine.

The J gene is TRBJ1-1, the V gene TRBV18; D may be TRBD1 (6 bases). CDR3 length: 16 amino acids. Trimming removed 8 bases at V and 1 base at J, with 20 bases between. Germline V gene lookup returns CDR1 KGHSH and CDR2 LQKENI. The CDR3 DNA follows: TGTGCCAGCACATTTGGACAGCCGCAAGGGAACACTGAAGCTTTCTTT. It specifies CASTFGQPQGNTEAFF.

This clone was counted once. The rearrangement uses TRBV3-1 (or the pseudogene TRBV3-2) and TRBJ1-1; the D is unclear. Trimming took off 6 bases at V and 1 base at J, with 12 bases between the two ends. Germline CDR1 and CDR2: LGHDT and YNNKEL (reference sequence). The CDR3 has 14 residues. The CDR3 coding sequence is TGTGCCAGCAGAAAGGCAGAGGCGAACACTGAAGCTTTCTTT. It is translated as CASRKAEANTEAFF.

This clone occurred once. The rearrangement joins TRBV7-2 to TRBJ2-7; possible D gene TRBD1, 6 bases. CDR1 is SGHTA, CDR2 FQGNSA, per germline. The V gene lost 5 bases and the J gene lost 0 bases, with 11 bases spanning the gap. This CDR3 region has 14 residues. The CDR3 DNA reads TGTGCCAGCAGCGTAACAGGGAGCTCCTACGAGCAGTACTTC. It specifies CASSVTGSSYEQYF.

The gene calls are TRBV5-1 and TRBJ2-1; 12 nucleotides line up with TRBD1. The CDR3 is made up of 17 amino acids. V trimming: 1 base; J trimming: 6 bases; junction bases outside the gene matches: 8. The germline V gene encodes CDR1 SGHRS and CDR2 YFSETQ. The CDR3, as DNA: TGCGCCAGCAGCTTGCTGGGACAGGGGGCTGGTAGCAATGAGCAGTTCTTC. Translated, it gives CASSLLGQGAGSNEQFF.

This chain uses TRBV7-2 with TRBJ2-5; D unclear. In germline, CDR1 is SGHTA, CDR2 FQGNSA. V was pared by 2 bases and J by 0 bases, with 7 bases between. The CDR3 spans 14 residues. The CDR3 DNA follows: TGTGCCAGCAGCTTATTTTCATACCAAGAGACCCAGTACTTC. Encoded protein: CASSLFSYQETQYF.

The rearrangement joins TRBV3-1 (or the pseudogene TRBV3-2) to TRBJ2-3, with a tentative D call TRBD2 (6 bases). The V end was cut by 3 bases, the J end by 4 bases, with 11 bases between. This CDR3 has 14 amino acids. In germline, CDR1 is LGHDT, CDR2 YNNKEL (reference sequence). The CDR3 here is CASSHGGTADTQYF. CDR3 in DNA: TGTGCCAGCAGCCACGGGGGAACGGCAGATACGCAGTATTTT.

The chain carries TRBV10-3 and TRBJ2-2, with 9 nucleotides matching TRBD1. J was trimmed by 3 bases and V by 1 base; bases with no gene match: 0. Per the germline V gene, CDR1 is ENHRY and CDR2 is SYGVKD. This CDR3 spans 15 amino acids. In DNA form, the CDR3 reads TGTGCCATCAGTGAGTGGACAGGGGACACCGGGGAGCTGTTTTTT. Translation gives CAISEWTGDTGELFF.

This chain links TRBV29-1 with TRBJ1-1; TRBD1 agrees at 8 bases. The germline gives CDR1 SQVTM, CDR2 ANQGSEA. CDR3 length: 13 amino acids. With V trimmed by 4 bases and J by 0 bases, 1 base remained unmatched. The CDR3 nucleotides are TGCAGCGTTGCGGACAGGGTGAACACTGAAGCTTTCTTT. As protein: CSVADRVNTEAFF.

The gene calls are TRBV7-8 and TRBJ2-6; 9 nucleotides line up with TRBD1. Germline CDR1 and CDR2: SGHVS and FQNEAQ. The CDR3 has 20 amino acids. J lost 0 bases, V lost 1 base, and 10 bases had no gene match. CDR3 sequence (DNA): TGTGCCAGCAGCTTAGGAGGGGGACAGGGCGTATTCTCTGGGGCCAACGTCCTGACTTTC. Translation gives CASSLGGGQGVFSGANVLTF.

This chain uses TRBV7-9 with TRBJ1-1, with TRBD1 as a possible D gene (6 bases). Between the trimmed V and J ends, which lost 3 bases and 3 bases, there was a span of 11 bases. Looked up from germline, CDR1 is SEHNR and CDR2 is FQNEAQ (reference sequence). The CDR3 extends over 14 amino acids. For the CDR3, the DNA is TGTGCCAGCAGCTTCGGGACATCTCACACTGAAGCTTTCTTT. This encodes CASSFGTSHTEAFF.

The table lists this clone with a count of one. The V call is TRBV5-1, the J call TRBJ1-3; possibly TRBD1 for D (6 bases). Trimming shortened V by 2 bases and J by 0 bases, and 12 bases separated the two germline ends. The CDR3 spans 16 residues. Germline loops: CDR1 SGHRS, CDR2 YFSETQ. The CDR3 nucleotides are TGCGCCAGCAGCTTTTCTAACAGGGACTCTGGAAACACCATATATTTT. It encodes CASSFSNRDSGNTIYF.

The rearrangement links TRBV6-5 to TRBJ1-1; D might be TRBD1 (5 bases). Germline V CDR1 and CDR2: MNHEY, SVGAGI. This CDR3 comprises 16 residues. Deletions cut 0 bases from V and 1 base from J, with 12 bases between. CDR3 sequence: CASSYSIWGRNTEAFF. The CDR3 DNA sequence: TGTGCCAGCAGTTACTCGATTTGGGGGAGGAACACTGAAGCTTTCTTT.

The J gene is TRBJ1-1, the V gene TRBV5-1; possibly TRBD1 for D (5 bases). From germline, CDR1 is SGHRS and CDR2 YFSETQ. V shed 0 bases and J shed 3 bases, with 12 bases lying between them. The CDR3 contains 15 residues. This chain's CDR3 is CASSLGDGGDTEAFF. CDR3 nucleotides: TGCGCCAGCAGCTTGGGCGACGGGGGAGACACTGAAGCTTTCTTT.

The rearrangement uses TRBV4-1 and TRBJ2-1; no clear D. The germline CDR1 and CDR2 sequences are MGHRA and YSYEKL. The CDR3 contains 17 residues. V was shortened by 0 bases and J by 8 bases, with 20 bases between the two germline ends. CDR3 bases: TGCGCCAGCAGCCAAGAAGGTTTTGCCCAGCCGGGCGATGAGCAGTTCTTC. Translating gives CASSQEGFAQPGDEQFF.

V is TRBV5-8 and J is TRBJ2-2; weak D call: TRBD2 (6 bases). V lost 0 bases, J lost 4 bases, and 13 bases lay in between. CDR3 length: 16 residues. From germline, CDR1 is SGHTS and CDR2 YDEGEE. The CDR3 here is CASSLAGGTLTGELFF. CDR3 DNA sequence: TGTGCCAGCAGCTTGGCCGGCGGGACTCTCACCGGGGAGCTGTTTTTT. Filled out from reference TRBV5-8 and TRBJ2-2, the complete variable domain reads EAGVTQSPTHLIKTRGQQATLRCSPISGHTSVYWYQQALGLGLQFLLWYDEGEERNRGNFPPRFSGRQFPNYSSELNVNALELEDSALYLCASSLAGGTLTGELFFGEGSRLTVL.

This chain joins TRBV10-3 and TRBJ1-1; TRBD1 matches at 8 bases. J gave up 3 bases and V 4 bases, and 4 bases lay outside the gene matches. The CDR3 is 14 residues long. Germline V gene sequence: CDR1 ENHRY, CDR2 SYGVKD. CDR3 in amino acids: CAISGQGADTEAFF. In nucleotides, the CDR3 is TGTGCCATCAGTGGCCAGGGGGCGGACACTGAAGCTTTCTTT.

This rearrangement joins TRBV9 to TRBJ1-6; no firm D call. The germline V gene encodes CDR1 SGDLS and CDR2 YYNGEE. V was cut by 4 bases and J by 10 bases, with 15 bases left in between. This CDR3 comprises 14 residues. In DNA, the CDR3 is TGTGCCAGCAGCACCACCGGGGAGGGCTCACCCCTCCACTTT. Amino acid sequence: CASSTTGEGSPLHF.

This clone was detected a few times. The gene calls are TRBV5-1 and TRBJ2-3; TRBD1 matches 8 bases. The CDR3 consists of 15 residues. After removal of 3 bases from V and 1 base from J, the junction contained 4 bases not matched to a gene. CDR1 and CDR2 (germline): SGHRS, YFSETQ. CDR3 region: CASSSGGVGTDTQYF. The DNA for the CDR3 is TGCGCCAGCAGCTCAGGGGGCGTTGGCACAGATACGCAGTATTTT.

This clone was seen only once. V is TRBV6-4 and J is TRBJ2-1; D is possibly TRBD1 (6 bases). Trimming cost V 8 bases and J 3 bases, with 11 bases left between them. Per germline, CDR1 MRHNA and CDR2 SNTAGT. The CDR3 is 13 residues long. The CDR3 DNA reads TGTGCCAGCTCACAGGGATTCTACAATGAGCAGTTCTTC. This codes for CASSQGFYNEQFF.

The chain recombines TRBV27 with TRBJ2-2, with 9 bases fitting TRBD2. Germline CDR1 MNHEY, CDR2 SMNVEV (reference sequence). The CDR3 consists of 18 residues. V gave up 0 bases and J gave up 6 bases; unmatched junction bases: 11. This chain's CDR3 is CASSLSPWASGESGELFF. The CDR3 DNA is TGTGCCAGCAGTTTATCCCCCTGGGCTAGCGGGGAATCCGGGGAGCTGTTTTTT.

The rearrangement uses TRBV29-1 and TRBJ1-1; D remains unclear. Germline CDR1 reads SQVTM; CDR2 reads ANQGSEA. Trimming pared 1 base from V and 2 bases from J, leaving 11 bases between. The CDR3 is 14 residues long. The CDR3 loop is CSVEVVSGNTEAFF. DNA of the CDR3: TGCAGCGTTGAAGTGGTCAGCGGTAACACTGAAGCTTTCTTT.

This clone was detected only a few times. The rearrangement links TRBV2 to TRBJ1-4; 7 bases agree with TRBD1. Germline CDR1 is SNHLY and CDR2 is FYNNEI. Trimming removed 7 bases from V and 7 bases from J; junction bases left unmatched: 6. The CDR3 extends over 13 amino acids. CDR3 nucleotide sequence: TGTGCCAGCACAGGGGGTGGAGTTGAAAAACTGTTTTTT. Translation: CASTGGGVEKLFF.

The chain links TRBV10-3 to TRBJ1-1, with D hard to call. Looked up from germline, CDR1 is ENHRY and CDR2 is SYGVKD. V gave up 6 bases and J gave up 1 base, with 9 bases separating them. This CDR3 region has 13 residues. The chain's CDR3 is CAIRRVPNTEAFF. CDR3 DNA sequence: TGTGCCATCAGACGTGTTCCGAACACTGAAGCTTTCTTT.

The chain uses TRBV12-5 and TRBJ2-3; D uncertain. V was shortened by 6 bases and J by 1 base, with 5 bases between the two germline ends. The CDR3 length is 12 residues. Per the germline V gene, CDR1 is LGHNT and CDR2 is FRNRAP. Written as DNA, the CDR3 is TGTGCTAGTGGGCGACGCACAGATACGCAGTATTTT. Translation gives CASGRRTDTQYF.

This chain joins TRBV4-1 and TRBJ2-1, with a tentative D call TRBD2 (5 bases). Looked up from germline, CDR1 is MGHRA and CDR2 is YSYEKL. The ends were cut back, 0 bases at V and 2 bases at J, with 11 bases in the middle. The CDR3 extends over 16 amino acids. In DNA form, the CDR3 reads TGCGCCAGCAGCCAAGAGAGGGCGGCGGCCTACAATGAGCAGTTCTTC. It translates to CASSQERAAAYNEQFF.

This sequence joins TRBV7-9 and TRBJ2-3, with TRBD2 identical over 14 bases. Losses at the gene ends were 5 bases for V and 5 bases for J; bases not matched to a gene: 9. The CDR3 extends over 17 amino acids. The germline V gene has CDR1 SEHNR and CDR2 FQNEAQ (reference sequence). CDR3 DNA: TGTGCCAGCAGCACGGGACTAGCGGGGGCCCGCATAGATACGCAGTATTTT. It specifies CASSTGLAGARIDTQYF.

This chain links TRBV28 with TRBJ1-5, with D perhaps matching TRBD1 (6 bases). Germline V gene data show CDR1 as MDHEN and CDR2 as SYDVKM. Trimming took 3 bases from V and 7 from J, leaving 22 bases between them. This CDR3 region has 17 residues. CDR3 region: CASSLSHLGQLQQPQHF. The CDR3 DNA is TGTGCCAGCAGTTTGTCCCACCTCGGACAGCTCCAGCAGCCCCAGCATTTT.

The chain uses TRBV5-4 and TRBJ1-1, with D possibly being TRBD1 (6 bases). This CDR3 contains 14 residues. Per the germline V gene, CDR1 is SGHNT and CDR2 is YYREEE (reference sequence). V was cut by 4 bases and J by 0 bases, with 10 bases left in between. For the CDR3, the DNA is TGTGCCAGCAGCGCTGGACAGATGAACACTGAAGCTTTCTTT. Protein product: CASSAGQMNTEAFF.

V and J are TRBV7-9 and TRBJ2-1; D is undetermined. Trimming took off 5 bases at V and 1 base at J, with 12 bases between the two ends. Germline V lookup: CDR1 SEHNR, CDR2 FQNEAQ (reference sequence). This CDR3 has 15 amino acids. CDR3 coding DNA: TGTGCCAGCAGCCATACTCGCCCTTCCTACAATGAGCAGTTCTTC. Protein sequence: CASSHTRPSYNEQFF.

This clone has only one observation. The V and J genes are TRBV5-1 and TRBJ2-1; 7 positions match TRBD2. CDR1 is SGHRS and CDR2 is YFSETQ in the germline V gene. J was trimmed by 5 bases and V by 0 bases; bases with no gene match: 5. The CDR3 spans 15 residues. The CDR3 region is CASSLALAENNEQFF. The CDR3, as DNA: TGCGCCAGCAGCTTGGCTCTAGCGGAAAACAATGAGCAGTTCTTC.

V and J are TRBV20-1 and TRBJ2-4; a weak D match, TRBD1 (6 bases). The germline CDR1 and CDR2 sequences are DFQATT and SNEGSKA (reference sequence). Trimming pared 3 bases from V and 8 bases from J, leaving 11 bases between. CDR3 length equals 12 residues. The CDR3 nucleotides are TGCAGTGCTAGTTCAGGGGCGGACATTCAGTACTTC. This codes for CSASSGADIQYF.